These T cell receptor beta chains were read from a single sample in a study of Ad26.COV2.S vaccination and SARS-CoV-2 variants. Clones were sequenced by immunoSEQ multiplex PCR, and TCRdb holds only the in-frame ones, with some missing. The sample lists around 100,000 clones, roughly 85% occurring once. Here the sequenced sample was peripheral blood, taken after recovery from COVID-19. These receptors all come from a human donor who had recovered from COVID-19. Both conserved end residues are part of each CDR3. The D gene is left open where the match is weak.

14,TRBJ2-3,TRBV9,TRBD2,CASSVGLAGDTQYF,TGTGCCAGCAGCGTTGGGCTAGCGGGCGATACGCAGTATTTT
12,TRBJ1-6,TRBV7-9,-,CASSPGFPPLHF,TGTGCCAGCAGCCCAGGTTTTCCCCCCCTCCACTTT
18,TRBJ2-6,TRBV27,-,CASSLGAGRQSGANVLTF,TGTGCCAGCAGTTTAGGGGCAGGGAGACAGTCAGGGGCCAACGTCCTGACTTTC
14,TRBJ1-6,TRBV27,TRBD1,CASSLGQGRSPLHF,TGTGCCAGCAGTTTGGGACAGGGGCGTTCACCCCTCCACTTT
14,TRBJ1-2,TRBV7-9,-,CASSLAYRVYGYTF,TGTGCCAGCAGCTTAGCCTACAGGGTCTATGGCTACACCTTC
15,TRBJ1-1,TRBV5-1,TRBD1,CASSTPQGRGTEAFF,TGCGCCAGCAGCACCCCACAGGGGAGAGGCACTGAAGCTTTCTTT
16,TRBJ2-3,TRBV29-1,TRBD2,CSVDSASGRITDTQYF,TGCAGCGTTGATTCCGCTAGCGGGAGGATTACAGATACGCAGTATTTT
16,TRBJ2-1,TRBV11-3,TRBD2,CASSAGLAGGINEQFF,TGTGCCAGCAGCGCGGGACTAGCGGGAGGGATTAATGAGCAGTTCTTC
13,TRBJ2-3,TRBV18,-,CASSPTYRDTQYF,TGTGCCAGCTCTCCCACGTATCGGGATACGCAGTATTTT
16,TRBJ2-6,TRBV4-2,-,CASSLELGSGANVLTF,TGTGCCAGCAGCCTTGAGTTAGGCTCTGGGGCCAACGTCCTGACTTTC